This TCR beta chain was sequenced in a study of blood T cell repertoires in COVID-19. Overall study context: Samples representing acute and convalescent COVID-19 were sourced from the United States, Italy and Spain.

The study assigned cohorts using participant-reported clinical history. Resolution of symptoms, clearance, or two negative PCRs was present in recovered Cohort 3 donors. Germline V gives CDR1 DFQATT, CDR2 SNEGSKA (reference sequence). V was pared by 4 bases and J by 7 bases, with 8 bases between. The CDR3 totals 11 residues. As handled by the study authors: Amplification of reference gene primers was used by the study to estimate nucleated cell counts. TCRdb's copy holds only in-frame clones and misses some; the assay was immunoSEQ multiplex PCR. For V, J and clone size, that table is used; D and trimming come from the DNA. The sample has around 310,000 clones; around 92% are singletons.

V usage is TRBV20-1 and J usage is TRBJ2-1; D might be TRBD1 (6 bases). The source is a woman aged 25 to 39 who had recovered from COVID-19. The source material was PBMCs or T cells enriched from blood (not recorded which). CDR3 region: CSATDRNEQFF. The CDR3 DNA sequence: TGCAGTGCTACAGACAGGAATGAGCAGTTCTTC.